The 19 T cell receptor beta chains below all came from one sample that was sequenced in a study of blood T cell repertoires in COVID-19. Libraries were prepared by immunoSEQ multiplex PCR; TCRdb keeps only in-frame clonotypes and omits some of them. Of about half a million clones in the sample, about 85% were seen once. Sequencing input: PBMCs or T cells enriched from blood (not recorded which). The source of these receptors is a woman aged 55-70 years who had recovered from COVID-19.

The rearrangement uses TRBV2 and TRBJ1-2; D is perhaps TRBD1 (6 bases). The germline V gene has CDR1 SNHLY and CDR2 FYNNEI. V lost 4 bases, J lost 4 bases, and 10 bases lay in between. This CDR3 contains 13 residues. The CDR3 protein is CASSVIQGYGYTF. The CDR3 DNA reads TGTGCCAGCAGTGTAATACAGGGCTATGGCTACACCTTC. Drawing the rest from reference TRBV2 and TRBJ1-2, the complete variable domain is EPEVTQTPSHQVTQMGQEVILRCVPISNHLYFYWYRQILGQKVEFLVSFYNNEISEKSEIFDDQFSVERPDGSNFTLKIRSTKLEDSAMYFCASSVIQGYGYTFGSGTRLTVV.

The V call is TRBV11-2, the J call TRBJ2-3, with 9 positions matching TRBD2. Germline loops: CDR1 SGHAT, CDR2 FQNNGV. V dropped 3 bases and J dropped 3; count of bases not matched to a gene: 7. This CDR3 is built from 16 residues. This CDR3 reads CASSFFGGGATDTQYF. In DNA, the CDR3 is TGTGCCAGCAGCTTCTTTGGCGGGGGGGCAACAGATACGCAGTATTTT.

The J gene is TRBJ2-5, the V gene TRBV7-2, with D perhaps TRBD1 (5 bases). The CDR3 totals 15 residues. V was cut by 4 bases and J by 5 bases, with 17 bases left in between. CDR1 SGHTA and CDR2 FQGNSA come from the germline V gene. For the CDR3, the DNA is TGTGCCAGCAGCTCCGGGCGGACATACCGGGAGACCCAGTACTTC. This translates into CASSSGRTYRETQYF.

Only one count was recorded for this clone. This rearrangement joins TRBV18 to TRBJ1-6, with 8 bases fitting TRBD1. Losses at the gene ends were 5 bases for V and 6 bases for J; bases not matched to a gene: 6. Germline CDR1 and CDR2: KGHSH and LQKENI. The CDR3 runs to 15 residues. This CDR3 reads CASSTDRVPNSPLHF. Written as DNA, the CDR3 is TGTGCCAGCTCAACGGACAGGGTGCCTAATTCACCCCTCCACTTT.

The chain is built from TRBV4-1 and TRBJ2-1, with TRBD1 identical over 7 bases. The germline gives CDR1 MGHRA, CDR2 YSYEKL. This CDR3 comprises 17 residues. Trimming cost V 6 bases and J 4 bases; bases outside gene matches: 15. The CDR3 loop is CASSVINRDSVYNEQFF. As DNA, the CDR3 is TGCGCCAGCAGTGTTATTAACCGGGACAGCGTTTACAATGAGCAGTTCTTC.

This chain connects TRBV2 to TRBJ2-2, with 11 bases lining up with TRBD2. V shed 4 bases and J 6 bases; nucleotides not matched to a gene: 4. CDR3 length: 15 amino acids. Germline V gives CDR1 SNHLY, CDR2 FYNNEI. The CDR3 DNA is TGTGCCAGCAGTGGTGGACTAGCGGGTCCCGGGGAGCTGTTTTTT. This translates into CASSGGLAGPGELFF.

The chain is built from TRBV10-3 and TRBJ1-5; D not certain. V was trimmed by 1 base and J by 5 bases, leaving 12 bases between them. In germline, CDR1 is ENHRY, CDR2 SYGVKD. CDR3 length: 15 residues. Here the CDR3 DNA reads TGTGCCATCAGTGAGTGGGAGGGAGGAGATCAGCCCCAGCATTTT. Encoded protein: CAISEWEGGDQPQHF.

This clone was seen only once. The rearrangement uses TRBV10-3 and TRBJ1-2; 9 nucleotides align to TRBD1. The CDR3 runs 14 residues. CDR1 and CDR2 from the germline V gene are ENHRY and SYGVKD. The J segment lost 4 bases and the V segment lost 2 bases, leaving 2 bases of the junction unmatched. The CDR3 here is CAISETDRGYGYTF. In DNA, the CDR3 is TGTGCCATCAGTGAGACGGACAGGGGCTATGGCTACACCTTC.

The chain recombines TRBV19 with TRBJ1-4; D unresolved. The CDR3 covers 12 residues. V was trimmed by 4 bases and J by 8 bases, leaving 8 bases between them. Germline loops: CDR1 LNHDA, CDR2 SQIVND (reference sequence). CDR3 sequence (DNA): TGTGCCAGTAGTAAGTTGAGCGAAAAACTGTTTTTT. Translated: CASSKLSEKLFF.

J is TRBJ2-5 and V is TRBV6-2 or TRBV6-3; the D is unclear. The CDR3 is 13 amino acids. Germline V gives CDR1 MNHEY, CDR2 SVGEGT. V was cut by 2 bases and J by 2 bases, with 6 bases left in between. The CDR3 protein is CASSYPRQETQYF. As DNA, the CDR3 is TGTGCCAGCAGTTACCCCAGACAAGAGACCCAGTACTTC.

In its sample, this clone was seen once. The chain joins TRBV14 to TRBJ1-4, with TRBD1 matching 10 bases. Germline V gene data show CDR1 as SGHDN and CDR2 as FVKESK. Germline trimming cut 5 bases from V and 8 bases from J; bases unmatched to any gene: 8. This CDR3 has 15 amino acids. CDR3 bases: TGTGCCAGCAGCTCCTCGACAGGGGGCGGCGAAAAACTGTTTTTT. Encoded protein: CASSSSTGGGEKLFF. The variable domain in full, with the rest retrieved from reference TRBV14 and TRBJ1-4, is EAGVTQFPSHSVIEKGQTVTLRCDPISGHDNLYWYRRVMGKEIKFLLHFVKESKQDESGMPNNRFLAERTGGTYSTLKVQPAELEDSGVYFCASSSSTGGGEKLFFGSGTQLSVL.

This chain uses TRBV14 with TRBJ2-7; TRBD1 matches at 12 bases. Looked up from germline, CDR1 is SGHDN and CDR2 is FVKESK. Trimming at V came to 3 bases and at J to 4 bases, leaving 1 base not matched to a gene. The CDR3 is 14 amino acids. CDR3 coding DNA: TGTGCCAGCAGCCAGGGACAGGGGGCTTACGAGCAGTACTTC. Its translation: CASSQGQGAYEQYF.

The chain recombines TRBV23-1 with TRBJ1-3; the D is unclear. TRBV23-1 is sorted into the ORF group, with uncertain function. This CDR3 comprises 10 residues. The V gene lost 11 bases and the J gene lost 7 bases, with 9 bases spanning the gap. CDR3 loop: CAPEGNTIYF. CDR3 coding DNA: TGCGCCCCGGAGGGCAACACCATATATTTT.

This clone appeared once. The chain joins TRBV25-1 to TRBJ1-5; 9 nucleotides align to TRBD1. Per the germline V gene, CDR1 is MGHDK and CDR2 is SYGVNS. The CDR3 sequence is 17 residues long. V was clipped by 4 bases and J by 3 bases; unmatched bases: 10. For the CDR3, the DNA is TGTGCCAGCAGTGGGGGACAGGGACGGGGCCCCAATCAGCCCCAGCATTTT. Translated, it gives CASSGGQGRGPNQPQHF.

DNA for the CDR3: TGCGCCAGCAGCCTTTACCCGCCGGCAGGGTCAGAGACCCAGTACTTC. As protein: CASSLYPPAGSETQYF. The chain employs TRBV5-1 and TRBJ2-5; possibly TRBD1 for D (5 bases). Per the germline V gene, CDR1 is SGHRS and CDR2 is YFSETQ. Between the trimmed V and J ends, which lost 4 bases and 4 bases, there was a span of 20 bases. This CDR3 spans 16 amino acids.

The rearrangement links TRBV7-8 to TRBJ1-6; no definite D call. The CDR3 length is 14 residues. The V end lost 2 bases, the J end lost 8 bases, and 10 bases lay between the germline ends. Looked up from germline, CDR1 is SGHVS and CDR2 is FQNEAQ. The CDR3, as DNA: TGTGCCAGCAGCTTACCAGGTGTCTATTCACCCCTCCACTTT. It translates to CASSLPGVYSPLHF.

The chain combines TRBV5-4 with TRBJ2-1, with D possibly being TRBD1 (6 bases). This CDR3 has 15 residues. CDR1 is SGHNT, CDR2 YYREEE, per germline (reference sequence). V was shortened by 4 bases and J by 5 bases, with 16 bases between the two germline ends. CDR3: CASSQGTYGNNEQFF. The CDR3 coding sequence is TGTGCCAGCAGCCAGGGGACATACGGAAACAATGAGCAGTTCTTC.

The chain joins TRBV7-9 to TRBJ2-6; TRBD1 aligns across 7 bases. The ends lost 6 bases at V and 3 bases at J; junction bases unmatched: 5. The CDR3 is 15 amino acids. CDR1 SEHNR and CDR2 FQNEAQ come from the germline V gene (reference sequence). In DNA, the CDR3 is TGTGCCAGCAGACCTACAGGGGTTGGGGCCAACGTCCTGACTTTC. Translating gives CASRPTGVGANVLTF.

J is TRBJ2-1 and V is TRBV5-1; 7 bases map to TRBD1. V shed 0 bases and J 2 bases; nucleotides not matched to a gene: 5. Germline-derived CDR1 and CDR2 are SGHRS and YFSETQ. The CDR3 runs 16 residues. The chain's CDR3 is CASSLEAGGPYNEQFF. The CDR3 nucleotides read TGCGCCAGCAGCTTGGAGGCAGGGGGTCCCTACAATGAGCAGTTCTTC.